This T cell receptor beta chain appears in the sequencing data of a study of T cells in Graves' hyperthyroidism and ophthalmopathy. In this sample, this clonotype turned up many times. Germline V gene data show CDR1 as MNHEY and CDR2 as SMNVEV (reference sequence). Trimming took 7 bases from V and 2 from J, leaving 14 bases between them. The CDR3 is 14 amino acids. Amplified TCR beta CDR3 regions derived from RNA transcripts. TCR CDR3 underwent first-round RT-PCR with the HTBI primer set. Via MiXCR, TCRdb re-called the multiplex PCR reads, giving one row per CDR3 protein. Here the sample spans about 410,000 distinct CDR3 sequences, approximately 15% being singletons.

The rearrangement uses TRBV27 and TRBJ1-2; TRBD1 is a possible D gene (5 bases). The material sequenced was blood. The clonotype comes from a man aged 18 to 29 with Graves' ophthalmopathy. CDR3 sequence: CASKVGGGNYGYTF. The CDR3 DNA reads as TGTGCCAGCAAGGTGGGGGGTGGGAACTATGGCTACACCTTC.